What follows are 3 T cell receptor beta chains derived from one specimen sequenced in a study of T cell changes during pregnancy in multiple sclerosis (dated by TCRdb to the late 2010s). Library method: the immunoSEQ multiplex PCR assay. Not all clones reach the TCRdb copy of this immuneACCESS table, which keeps in-frame sequences only. Checked studies attribute under half of the gap to unresolved V genes and leave the rest unexplained. This sample comprises 40,000 to 50,000 clones, 91% of them detected only once. Around 1.8% of the sample is taken by the ten largest. Specimen: CD4+ T cells from peripheral blood mononuclear cells, collected after pregnancy. Every receptor here comes from a female donor in good health, enrolled as a control in a pregnancy study.

This rearrangement joins TRBV7-9 to TRBJ2-1; 9 positions agree with TRBD2. The V gene's germline CDR1 is SEHNR and CDR2 FQNEAQ (reference sequence). The V gene end was trimmed by 5 bases and the J gene end by 6 bases; junction bases not matched to a gene: 11. The length of the CDR3 is 16 residues. This chain's CDR3 is CASSRPTSGSVNEQFF. In DNA form, the CDR3 reads TGTGCCAGCAGCCGTCCCACTAGCGGGTCGGTCAATGAGCAGTTCTTC.

The chain couples TRBV4-3 to TRBJ2-1; 11 bases line up with TRBD2. The CDR3 loop spans 16 amino acids. Germline V CDR1 and CDR2: LGHNA, YSLEER. V was clipped by 4 bases and J by 9 bases; unmatched bases: 11. CDR3 sequence reads: CASSRGTSGTPAEQFF. DNA for the CDR3: TGCGCCAGCAGCCGAGGGACTAGCGGAACCCCAGCTGAGCAGTTCTTC.

This chain links TRBV5-4 with TRBJ2-5; TRBD2 matches at 8 bases. With 2 bases clipped from V and 1 base from J, the junction kept 7 bases outside the gene matches. There are 16 residues in the CDR3. Germline V gene lookup returns CDR1 SGHNT and CDR2 YYREEE (reference sequence). In DNA, the CDR3 is TGTGCCAGCAGCTTCGGGGCGGGAGGTGCCCAAGAGACCCAGTACTTC. Translated: CASSFGAGGAQETQYF.